The subject of this entry is one T cell receptor beta chain. Its matching antigen is unknown. One end of the junction fails to match germline, which may point to a read error. This CDR3 comprises 16 residues. CDR1 and CDR2 from the germline V gene are LGHNA and YNFKEQ. The source of the sample is a study of tumor-infiltrating lymphocytes in primary liver carcinoma. Study in general: Productive TCRbeta reads per sample were roughly 3.5 to 7.13 million, not differing by tissue. Points from the study as a whole: Present in all five tumor regions were only about 7-25% of the top clones. Blood trailed tumors significantly in top-250-clone fraction (p = 0.039).

From unsorted bulk tissue weighing roughly 18-31 mg, DNA and RNA were co-extracted. Patients underwent resection of primary liver carcinoma. With a constant-region primer, TCR beta cDNA was made from roughly 500 ng of total RNA. Nested multiplex PCR, run for three rounds with slightly modified ARM-PCR, yielded TCR beta libraries. Forward primers for TRBV1-TRBV30 and a C-beta reverse primer served the first two PCR rounds, at roughly 10 cycles each. TCRdb used MiXCR to reprocess the multiplex PCR reads, holding one entry per CDR3 protein. The repertoire consists of roughly 100,000 distinct CDR3 sequences, with around 66% occurring once and the leading ten covering about 12%.

The chain uses TRBV4-2 and TRBJ1-3; no definite D call. The sequenced material came from liver tumor tissue from sampling region 2. Subset given: tumor region T2, inferior pole. The sequence came from a woman aged 55-69 years with primary liver carcinoma and hepatitis B virus infection. The CDR3 reads CASSQVGQASGNTIYF. In DNA form, the CDR3 reads TGTGCTAGCAGCCAAGTAGGGCAGGCCTCTGGAAACACCATATATTTT.